The source of this T cell receptor beta chain is a study of blood T cell repertoires in COVID-19. Looking at the study overall: Sample material is recorded as cDNA or gDNA derived from T cells, B-cell-depleted T cells, or PBMCs.

Per the original methods: Reference gene primer amplification in the assay estimated nucleated cell counts. Clones were sequenced by immunoSEQ multiplex PCR, and TCRdb holds only the in-frame ones, with some missing. V and J calls and clone size are given by that table; D and trimming were obtained from the DNA. The sample yields about 140,000 clones, roughly 80% seen once. This CDR3 contains 18 residues. This sequence joins TRBV21-1 and TRBJ1-3. TRBV21-1 is shown as a pseudogene. The sequence derives from a man in his sixties or seventies who had recovered from COVID-19. The sequenced sample was peripheral blood. CDR3 coding DNA: TGTGCCAGCCCCCGGGGGGGGGTAGGCCGAGAGGCTGGAAACACCATATATTTT. Translation: CASPRGGVGREAGNTIYF.